The clone carrying this T cell receptor beta chain was observed a few times. These data are taken from a study of early T cells in non-severe SARS-CoV-2 infection. Study-wide background: From unsorted whole blood, bulk RNA was sequenced, and the chains remained unpaired.

TCRdb re-derived calls from the 5' RACE reads in MiXCR, one entry per CDR3 protein. The table includes approximately 84,000 distinct CDR3 sequences, about 13% detected once. The CDR3 is 14 residues long. Trimming removed 3 bases from V and 6 bases from J, with 15 bases in between. This receptor was taken from an adult who was a healthcare worker with PCR-confirmed SARS-CoV-2 infection or an uninfected control (not recorded which). The sample was whole blood. The gene calls are TRBV12-3 or TRBV12-4 and TRBJ2-7; either TRBD1 or TRBD2 may fit D (5 bases each). CDR3: CASSFRGGYSEQYF. The CDR3 DNA is TGTGCCAGCAGTTTCCGGGGCGGTTATTCCGAGCAGTACTTC.